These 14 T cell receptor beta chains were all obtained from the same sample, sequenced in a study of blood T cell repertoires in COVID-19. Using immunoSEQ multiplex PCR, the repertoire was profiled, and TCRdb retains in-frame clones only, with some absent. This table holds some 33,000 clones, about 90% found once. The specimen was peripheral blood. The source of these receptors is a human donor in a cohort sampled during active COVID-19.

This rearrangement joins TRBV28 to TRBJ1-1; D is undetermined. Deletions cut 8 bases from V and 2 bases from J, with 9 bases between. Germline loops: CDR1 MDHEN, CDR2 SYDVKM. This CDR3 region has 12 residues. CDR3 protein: CASGGLNTEAFF. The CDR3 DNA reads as TGTGCCAGCGGAGGACTTAACACTGAAGCTTTCTTT.

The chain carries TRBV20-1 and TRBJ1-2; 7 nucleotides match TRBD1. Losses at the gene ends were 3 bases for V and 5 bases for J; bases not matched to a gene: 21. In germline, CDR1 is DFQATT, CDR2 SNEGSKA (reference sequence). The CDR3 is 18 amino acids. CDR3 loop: CSASFSSATGAFWYGYTF. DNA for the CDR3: TGCAGTGCTAGTTTCTCTTCGGCAACAGGGGCCTTTTGGTATGGCTACACCTTC.

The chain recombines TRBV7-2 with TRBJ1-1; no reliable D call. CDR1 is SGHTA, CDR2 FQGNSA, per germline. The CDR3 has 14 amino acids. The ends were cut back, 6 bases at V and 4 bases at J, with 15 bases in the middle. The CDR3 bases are TGTGCCAGCAGGCCCTGGTCCCTGAGCACTGAAGCTTTCTTT. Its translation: CASRPWSLSTEAFF.

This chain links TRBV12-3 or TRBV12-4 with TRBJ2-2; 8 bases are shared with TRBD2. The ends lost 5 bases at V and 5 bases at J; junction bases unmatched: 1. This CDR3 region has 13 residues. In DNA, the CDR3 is TGTGCCAGCAGTCCGGGGGGGACCGGGGAGCTGTTTTTT. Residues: CASSPGGTGELFF.

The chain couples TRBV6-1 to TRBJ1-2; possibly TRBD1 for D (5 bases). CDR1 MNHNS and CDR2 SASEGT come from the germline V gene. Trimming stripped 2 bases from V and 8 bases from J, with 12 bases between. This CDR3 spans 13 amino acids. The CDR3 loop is CASSEYETAGYTF. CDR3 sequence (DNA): TGTGCCAGCAGTGAATATGAGACAGCGGGCTACACCTTC.

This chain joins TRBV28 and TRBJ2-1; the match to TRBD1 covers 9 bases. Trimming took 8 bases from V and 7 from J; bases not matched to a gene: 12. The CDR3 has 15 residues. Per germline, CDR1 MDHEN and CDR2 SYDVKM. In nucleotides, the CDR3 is TGTGCCAGCTGGCCGTTGGGACAGGGTGGGAATGAGCAGTTCTTC. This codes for CASWPLGQGGNEQFF.

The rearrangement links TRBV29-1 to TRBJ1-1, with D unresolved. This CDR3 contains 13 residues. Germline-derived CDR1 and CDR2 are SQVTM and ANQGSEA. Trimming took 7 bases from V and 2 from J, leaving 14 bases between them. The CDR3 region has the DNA TGCAGCGCCTCTTGGTCTATTAACACTGAAGCTTTCTTT. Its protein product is CSASWSINTEAFF. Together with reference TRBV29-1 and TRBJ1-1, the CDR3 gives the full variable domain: SAVISQKPSRDICQRGTSLTIQCQVDSQVTMMFWYRQQPGQSLTLIATANQGSEATYESGFVIDKFPISRPNLTFSTLTVSNMSPEDSSIYLCSASWSINTEAFFGQGTRLTVV.

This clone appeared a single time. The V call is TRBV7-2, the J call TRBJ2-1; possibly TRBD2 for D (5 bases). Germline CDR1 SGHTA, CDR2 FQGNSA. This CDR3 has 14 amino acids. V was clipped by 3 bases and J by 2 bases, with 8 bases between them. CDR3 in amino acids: CASSFGIAYNEQFF. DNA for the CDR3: TGTGCCAGCAGCTTCGGGATAGCCTACAATGAGCAGTTCTTC.

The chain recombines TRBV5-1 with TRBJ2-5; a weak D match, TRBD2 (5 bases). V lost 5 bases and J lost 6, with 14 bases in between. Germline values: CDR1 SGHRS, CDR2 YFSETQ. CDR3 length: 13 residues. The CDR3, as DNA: TGCGCCAGCAGATTTGATAGGGAGAAGACCCAGTACTTC. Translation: CASRFDREKTQYF.

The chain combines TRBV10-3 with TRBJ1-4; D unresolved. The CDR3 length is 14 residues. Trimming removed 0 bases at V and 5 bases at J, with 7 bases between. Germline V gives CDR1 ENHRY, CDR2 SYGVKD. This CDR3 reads CAISESTLNEKLFF. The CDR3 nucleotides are TGTGCCATCAGTGAGTCAACACTAAATGAAAAACTGTTTTTT.

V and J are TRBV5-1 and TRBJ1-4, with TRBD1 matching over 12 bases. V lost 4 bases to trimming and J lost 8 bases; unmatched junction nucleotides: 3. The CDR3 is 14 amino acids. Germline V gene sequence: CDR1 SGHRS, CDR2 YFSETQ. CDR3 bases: TGCGCCAGCAGCCCGGGGACAGGGGGCGAAAAACTGTTTTTT. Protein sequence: CASSPGTGGEKLFF.

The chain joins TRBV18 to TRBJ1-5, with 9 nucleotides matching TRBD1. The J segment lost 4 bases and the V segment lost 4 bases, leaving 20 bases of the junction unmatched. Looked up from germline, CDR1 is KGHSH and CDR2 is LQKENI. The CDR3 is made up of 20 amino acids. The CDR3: CASSQLPSMSGTGPNQPQHF. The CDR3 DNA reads TGTGCCAGCTCACAGCTCCCCTCAATGTCCGGGACAGGGCCTAATCAGCCCCAGCATTTT.

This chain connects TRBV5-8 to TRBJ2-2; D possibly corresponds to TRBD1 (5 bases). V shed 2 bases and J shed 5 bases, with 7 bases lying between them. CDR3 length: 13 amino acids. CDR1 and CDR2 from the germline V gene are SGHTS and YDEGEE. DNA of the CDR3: TGTGCCAGCAGCTTTCAGGGAACCGGGGAGCTGTTTTTT. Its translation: CASSFQGTGELFF. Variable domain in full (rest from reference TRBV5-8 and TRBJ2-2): EAGVTQSPTHLIKTRGQQATLRCSPISGHTSVYWYQQALGLGLQFLLWYDEGEERNRGNFPPRFSGRQFPNYSSELNVNALELEDSALYLCASSFQGTGELFFGEGSRLTVL.

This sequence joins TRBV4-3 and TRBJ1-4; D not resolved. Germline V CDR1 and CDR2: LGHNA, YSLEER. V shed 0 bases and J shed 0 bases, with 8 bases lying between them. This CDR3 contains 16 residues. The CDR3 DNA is TGCGCCAGCAGCCAAGACAGGACTCCAACTAATGAAAAACTGTTTTTT. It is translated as CASSQDRTPTNEKLFF.